This entry features one T cell receptor beta chain sequence. Its antigen is currently unknown. Profiled with immunoSEQ multiplex PCR; TCRdb holds only in-frame clones, not every one. Found here are thousands of clones, 80% to 85% of them singletons; the top ten hold about 45%. These data come from a study of T cell therapy after organ transplantation. Study in general: Responders numbered eight and nonresponders two among roughly 10 patients. 4 to 8 weeks after therapy completion, short-term post-therapy blood was collected.

The time point here: 4-8 weeks after completion of therapy. Study-wide points: Nonresponder repertoires showed strong pretherapy expansions, barely changing post-therapy.

There are 15 residues in the CDR3. Germline CDR1 MDHEN, CDR2 SYDVKM. The trim removed 7 bases at V and 6 bases at J, leaving 10 bases unmatched. Sequencing used CD8+ T cells from blood, obtained after autologous CMV-specific T cell therapy. The chain joins TRBV28 to TRBJ2-2; 8 bases fit TRBD1. This clonotype was obtained from a human patient who had received a solid organ transplant and had CMV disease. Some T cells may be the graft donor's. The CDR3 bases are TGTGCCAGCATTTGGAGGACAGGGAGGTCCGGGGAGCTGTTTTTT. Residues: CASIWRTGRSGELFF.